This T cell receptor beta chain came from a study of vaccination effects on CD4 cells after COVID-19. Culture proceeded for about 11 days, and CD4+ T cells were then isolated. Participants completed two doses of the BNT162b2 or mRNA-1273 vaccine. Previously uninfected by SARS-CoV-2, the vaccine recipients also showed negative nucleocapsid antibodies. This CDR3 is 15 amino acids long. CDR1 is SGDLS, CDR2 YYNGEE, per germline. V shed 3 bases and J shed 0 bases, with 10 bases lying between them. Sequencing was performed with immunoSEQ multiplex PCR; in TCRdb, only in-frame clones are kept and a portion is missing. Counted here are around 62,000 clones, 74% occurring once; the ten biggest clones make up 2.2%. This clone was picked up a small number of times. The antigen remains undetermined.

V and J are TRBV9 and TRBJ1-5; a possible D gene is TRBD1 (6 bases). This sequence originates from a human donor who received a COVID-19 vaccine. The sequencing here drew on CD4+ T cells from PBMCs cultured without peptide, taken after COVID-19 vaccination. CDR3 protein: CASSARDISNQPQHF. The CDR3 DNA follows: TGTGCCAGCAGCGCGAGGGACATTAGCAATCAGCCCCAGCATTTT.